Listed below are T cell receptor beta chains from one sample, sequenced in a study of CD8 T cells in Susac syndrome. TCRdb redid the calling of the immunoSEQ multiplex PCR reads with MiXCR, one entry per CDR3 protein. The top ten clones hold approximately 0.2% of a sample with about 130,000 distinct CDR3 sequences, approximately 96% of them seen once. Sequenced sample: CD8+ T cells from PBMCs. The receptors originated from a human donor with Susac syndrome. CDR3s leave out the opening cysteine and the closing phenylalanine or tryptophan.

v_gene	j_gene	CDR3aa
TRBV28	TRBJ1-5	ASSFPNWAQPQH
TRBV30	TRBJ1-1	ALVPNTEAF
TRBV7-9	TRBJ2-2	ASSAAGTANTGELF
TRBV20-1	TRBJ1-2	SAPESVGYT
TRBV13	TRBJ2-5	ASSVIAGGFRETQY
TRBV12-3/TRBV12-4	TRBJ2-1	ASSLNFNEQF
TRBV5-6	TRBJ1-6	ASSSPGFGYNSPLH
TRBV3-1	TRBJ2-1	ASSQVFNEQF
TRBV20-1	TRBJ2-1	SARTTRDYNEQF
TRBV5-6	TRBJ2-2	ASSLAGTGELF
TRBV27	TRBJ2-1	ASSLPGNEQF
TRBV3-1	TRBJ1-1	ASSHPTDGYTEAF
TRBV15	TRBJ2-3	ATSRDLASTSTDTQY
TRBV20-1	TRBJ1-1	SARALGDTEAF
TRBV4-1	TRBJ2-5	ASSQEAGRETQY
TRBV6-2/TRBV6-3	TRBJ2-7	ASSSGFVWQY
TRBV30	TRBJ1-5	AWSVGAGQPQH
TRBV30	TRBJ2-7	AWTRAGVYEQY
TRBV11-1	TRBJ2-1	ASSSGTGMF
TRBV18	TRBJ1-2	ASSPPTRDGYT
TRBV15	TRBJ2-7	ATSREMSSYEQY
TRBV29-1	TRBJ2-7	SVEVSTSGGPHSYEQY
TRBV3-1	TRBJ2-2	ASSQEGQYANTGELF
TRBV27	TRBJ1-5	ASSLQYNQPQH
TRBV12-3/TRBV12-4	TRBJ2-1	ASSFVGGPSNEQF
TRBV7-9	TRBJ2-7	ASSPGLAEVGQY
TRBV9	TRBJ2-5	ASSPYGSQETQY
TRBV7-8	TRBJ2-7	ASSFGLAGAAYEQY
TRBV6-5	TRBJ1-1	ASSPNSEAAEAF
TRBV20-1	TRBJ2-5	SAKTGDPKETQY
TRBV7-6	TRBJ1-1	ASSLGGEDTEAF